The T cell receptor (beta chain) described here comes from a study of shared clonotypes between healthy human individuals. Across the study: Each donor's CD4 naive and CD4 memory cells filled three plates apiece, CD8 naive two, and CD8 memory one.

The V end was cut by 4 bases, the J end by 4 bases, with 11 bases between. CDR1 SGHVS and CDR2 FNYEAQ come from the germline V gene. The CDR3 loop spans 13 amino acids. About this clone itself: Its target is not known.

Assay: immunoSEQ multiplex PCR; the TCRdb copy retains only in-frame clones and omits some. The sample shows hundreds of thousands of clones, 85% to 95% of them seen only once. Naive CD8 cells were CD45RO-negative, positively selected for CCR7, excluding terminally differentiated effector memory CD45RA+ cells. Findings of the study overall: Since donors were few, the genetic and exposure-history diversity represented was limited. Estimated clonotype richness was generally higher in naive than memory subsets.

The rearrangement links TRBV7-6 to TRBJ2-7, with D perhaps being TRBD1 or TRBD2 (5 bases each). This sequence was found in a woman younger than 45 in good health. Input material: naive CD8+ T cells sorted from blood. CDR3 residues: CASSSGAEYEQYF. DNA of the CDR3: TGTGCCAGCAGCTCCGGGGCTGAATACGAGCAGTACTTC.